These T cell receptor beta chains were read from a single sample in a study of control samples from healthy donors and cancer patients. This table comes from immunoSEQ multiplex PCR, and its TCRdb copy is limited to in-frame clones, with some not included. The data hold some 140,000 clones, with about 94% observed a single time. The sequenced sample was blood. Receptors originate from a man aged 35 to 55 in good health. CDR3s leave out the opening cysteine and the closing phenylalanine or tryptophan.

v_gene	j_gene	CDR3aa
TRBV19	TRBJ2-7	ASSPWTSGGTPSYEQY
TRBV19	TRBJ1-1	ASSIGTPGTEAF
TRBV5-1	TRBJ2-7	ASSPRYRDAYEQY
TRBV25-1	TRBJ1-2	ASSESVGGRFGYT
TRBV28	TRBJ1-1	ASSPGGRTEAF
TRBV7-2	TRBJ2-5	ASSLKGLGARETQY
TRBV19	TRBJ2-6	ASSIGGTASGANVLT
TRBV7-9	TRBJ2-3	ASSLGRAATDTQY
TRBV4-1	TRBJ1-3	ASSQEGVSGNTIY
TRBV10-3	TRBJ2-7	AISAGTVEQY
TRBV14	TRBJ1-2	ASSQPAGDGYT
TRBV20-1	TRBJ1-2	SASTGPYGYT
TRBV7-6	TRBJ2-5	ASSSEDRGLETQY
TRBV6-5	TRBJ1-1	ASGDRVRSNTEAF
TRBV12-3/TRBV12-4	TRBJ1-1	ASSLGQLLRAF
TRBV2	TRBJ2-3	ASRRDRPSTDTQY